This T cell receptor (beta chain) was recorded in a study of OX40 agonist ivuxolimab in advanced cancers. Overall study results and limits: Expanded peripheral T cell antigen specificity was not determined.

Notes on this clone: Its target is not known.

Libraries were prepared by immunoSEQ multiplex PCR; TCRdb keeps only in-frame clonotypes and omits some of them. The data show 40,000 or so clones, approximately 89% seen once. This CDR3 comprises 16 residues. Germline V gives CDR1 SGHAT, CDR2 FQNNGV. After removal of 5 bases from V and 5 bases from J, the junction contained 14 bases not matched to a gene. Sampled blood was obtained at baseline, cycle 4 day 1, and cycle 7 day 1. The specimen was CD4+ or CD8+ T cells sorted from blood, collected in a trial of the OX40 agonist ivuxolimab. The clonotype originates from an adult with an advanced solid tumor such as melanoma, head and neck, liver or kidney cancer. This sequence joins TRBV11-2 and TRBJ1-1; 7 bases agree with TRBD1. CDR3 DNA: TGTGCCAGCAGCCCAGAAGAGGGGGCGCCGGGGACTGAAGCTTTCTTT. Translation: CASSPEEGAPGTEAFF.